This T cell receptor (beta chain) was identified during a study of T cells in Graves' hyperthyroidism and ophthalmopathy. Across the whole study: Peripheral blood was collected at initial diagnosis, before any treatment.

This clonotype has more than one count but fewer than ten. CDR3 length: 14 residues. The germline gives CDR1 MNHNS, CDR2 SASEGT. Trimming left V 6 bases short and J 3 bases short, with 13 bases between. A patient was excluded if there was uncontrolled infection, other autoimmune disease, pregnancy or lactation. Diagnosing involved the use of clinical symptoms, serum thyroxine and TRAb, thyroid ultrasound and orbital computed tomography. Amplification targeted TCR beta CDR3 regions from RNA transcripts. An initial round of RT-PCR targeting the TCR CDR3 relied on the HTBI primer set. TCRdb fed the multiplex PCR reads into MiXCR, producing one record per CDR3 protein. The table has approximately 300,000 distinct CDR3 sequences, about a sixth seen once; the top ten hold just over 55%.

The chain couples TRBV6-1 to TRBJ2-3; possibly TRBD1 or TRBD2 for D (5 bases each). Specimen: blood. This sequence was found in a woman in her sixties or seventies with Graves' ophthalmopathy. The CDR3 DNA reads TGTGCCAGCAGATTGGGGCCGGGGACAGATACGCAGTATTTT. Translated, it gives CASRLGPGTDTQYF.